These 21 T cell receptor beta chains originate from one sample sequenced in a study of T cell repertoires in aging, cancer and after chemotherapy. Multiplex touch-down PCR with TRB-A/B primers amplified rearranged V-D-J TRB sequences. TCRdb re-derived calls from the multiplex PCR reads in MiXCR, one entry per CDR3 protein. Of around 13,000 distinct CDR3 sequences detected, 35% to 45% appear once; the ten largest clones hold approximately 6.6%. Amplification of TCR beta used genomic DNA extracted from peripheral blood. The specimen was blood. The source of these receptors is a human donor in good health. The donor label of this sample is uncertain.

Remarks on this clonotype: This sequence may be a read error, since a much larger clone differs from it by one base. The chain uses TRBV19 and TRBJ2-2, with 7 bases aligning to TRBD1. The CDR3 spans 14 residues. CDR1 and CDR2 (germline): LNHDA, SQIVND (reference sequence). In DNA, the CDR3 is TGTGCCAGTAGCGGGACAGATTACACCGAGGAGCTGTTTTTT. It codes for CASSGTDYTEELFF.

The chain recombines TRBV6-1 with TRBJ2-6; D is ambiguous. CDR3 length equals 13 residues. In germline, CDR1 is MNHNS, CDR2 SASEGT. V was clipped by 11 bases and J by 3 bases, with 11 bases between them. CDR3 sequence: CACSLFGANVLTF. The CDR3 nucleotides read TGTGCCTGCTCCTTGTTTGGGGCCAACGTCCTGACTTTC.

The CDR3 DNA follows: TGTGCCAGCAGCTTGAGGGATAGGTCACCCCTCCACTTT. Translating it yields CASSLRDRSPLHF. The rearrangement links TRBV13 to TRBJ1-6; D is undetermined. This CDR3 region has 13 residues. The germline gives CDR1 PRHDT, CDR2 FYEKMQ (reference sequence). Deletions cut 3 bases from V and 10 bases from J, with 10 bases between. The whole variable domain, filled in from reference TRBV13 and TRBJ1-6, reads AAGVIQSPRHLIKEKRETATLKCYPIPRHDTVYWYQQGPGQDPQFLISFYEKMQSDKGSIPDRFSAQQFSDYHSELNMSSLELGDSALYFCASSLRDRSPLHFGNGTRLTVT.

By share, this clonotype counts as medium-sized. This chain links TRBV19 with TRBJ2-5; TRBD2 might be the D (5 bases). CDR3 size: 12 residues. From germline, CDR1 is LNHDA and CDR2 SQIVND (reference sequence). V was trimmed by 6 bases and J by 10 bases, leaving 15 bases between them. CDR3 in amino acids: CASSQGSEGQYF. The CDR3 DNA follows: TGTGCCAGTAGCCAAGGAAGTGAGGGCCAGTACTTC.

There are a few counts of this clonotype. The gene calls are TRBV10-3 and TRBJ1-1, with D possibly matching TRBD1 (5 bases). The germline V gene has CDR1 ENHRY and CDR2 SYGVKD. The CDR3 is made up of 14 amino acids. V lost 2 bases to trimming and J lost 1 base, with 8 bases between them. CDR3 sequence: CAISEGTANTEAFF. The CDR3 DNA reads TGTGCCATCAGTGAGGGGACCGCGAACACTGAAGCTTTCTTT.

The chain combines TRBV19 with TRBJ2-7; 12 bases agree with TRBD2. CDR3 size: 16 residues. The junction had 5 bases not matched to a gene; V was cut back by 4 bases and J by 1 base. The germline V gene encodes CDR1 LNHDA and CDR2 SQIVND (reference sequence). CDR3 region: CASSNRLAGASYEQYF. The CDR3, as DNA: TGTGCCAGTAGTAACCGACTAGCGGGGGCATCCTACGAGCAGTACTTC.

This clonotype was seen only a few times. The chain combines TRBV19 with TRBJ1-5; TRBD1 is a possible D gene (6 bases). The CDR3 runs to 14 residues. Germline values: CDR1 LNHDA, CDR2 SQIVND (reference sequence). With 10 bases removed from V and 4 bases from J, the gap between germline ends came to 17 bases. For the CDR3, the DNA is TGTGCCACCACGAGGGGGGCGATTAATCAGCCCCAGCATTTT. This gives the protein CATTRGAINQPQHF.

This clonotype was observed a few times. CDR3 bases: TGTGCCATCAGTGAGGGGGGGACAGCGAAAGAGACCCAGTACTTC. Translating it yields CAISEGGTAKETQYF. The genes are TRBV10-3 and TRBJ2-5; tentatively, D is TRBD1 (7 bases). V lost 2 bases to trimming and J lost 3 bases, with 13 bases between them. This CDR3 contains 15 residues. Germline CDR1 ENHRY, CDR2 SYGVKD.

This chain joins TRBV27 and TRBJ2-6, with D uncertain. The CDR3 has 13 residues. The germline V gene has CDR1 MNHEY and CDR2 SMNVEV (reference sequence). Trimming took off 4 bases at V and 0 bases at J, with 1 base between the two ends. The CDR3 here is CASSSSGANVLTF. Written as DNA, the CDR3 is TGTGCCAGCAGTTCCTCTGGGGCCAACGTCCTGACTTTC.

This clonotype was observed a handful of times. The chain links TRBV5-4 to TRBJ2-5; D gene unclear. The CDR3 is 12 residues long. V lost 2 bases and J lost 4, with 6 bases in between. Per germline, CDR1 SGHNT and CDR2 YYREEE (reference sequence). Here the CDR3 DNA reads TGTGCCAGCAGCTTCCCAACAGAGACCCAGTACTTC. This sequence encodes CASSFPTETQYF.

This clonotype was counted a few times. The gene calls are TRBV6-1 and TRBJ2-2, with D tentatively TRBD2 (6 bases). CDR3 length: 15 residues. V lost 8 bases and J lost 7, with 20 bases in between. Germline V gene data show CDR1 as MNHNS and CDR2 as SASEGT. CDR3 sequence: CASSVVGGVNGELFF. As DNA, the CDR3 is TGTGCCAGCTCAGTGGTCGGGGGTGTCAACGGGGAGCTGTTTTTT.

The rearrangement links TRBV11-3 to TRBJ1-2, with D possibly TRBD1 on 5 matching bases. V was trimmed by 0 bases and J by 2 bases, leaving 7 bases between them. The CDR3 length is 14 residues. CDR1 and CDR2 from the germline V gene are SGHNT and YENEEA. The CDR3 protein is CASSLDRDNYGYTF. CDR3 DNA: TGTGCCAGCAGCTTAGACCGGGACAACTATGGCTACACCTTC.

This clonotype was seen a handful of times. V gene TRBV30 combines with J gene TRBJ1-6, with TRBD1 identical over 7 bases. The CDR3 covers 14 residues. CDR1 and CDR2 from the germline V gene are GTSNPN and SVGIG (reference sequence). The V and J ends lost 2 bases and 11 bases, in that order; junction bases with no gene match: 9. The CDR3 reads CAWSRGQGEAPLHF. CDR3 nucleotide sequence: TGTGCCTGGAGTCGAGGGCAGGGGGAAGCACCCCTCCACTTT.

Only a few counts were recorded for this clonotype. The chain is built from TRBV6-5 and TRBJ2-6; tentative D call: TRBD1 (6 bases). With 0 bases removed from V and 3 bases from J, the gap between germline ends came to 12 bases. The CDR3 spans 17 residues. CDR1 and CDR2 (germline): MNHEY, SVGAGI. The CDR3, as DNA: TGTGCCAGCAGTTACTCGAGACAGGCAGGTGGGGCCAACGTCCTGACTTTC. This gives the protein CASSYSRQAGGANVLTF.

The V gene is TRBV24-1, the J gene TRBJ2-1; 8 bases map to TRBD2. The CDR3 is made up of 16 amino acids. Trimming took 4 bases from V and 5 from J; bases not matched to a gene: 9. In germline, CDR1 is KGHDR, CDR2 SFDVKD. CDR3 region: CATSDPALADHNEQFF. The CDR3, as DNA: TGTGCCACCAGTGACCCAGCACTAGCGGACCACAATGAGCAGTTCTTC.

The chain has TRBV11-1 and TRBJ2-7; D is uncertain. The CDR3 loop spans 14 amino acids. V lost 3 bases to trimming and J lost 2 bases, with 11 bases between them. The germline gives CDR1 SGHAT, CDR2 FQDESV (reference sequence). CDR3 region: CASSFEGIPYEQYF. For the CDR3, the DNA is TGTGCCAGCAGCTTTGAAGGGATCCCCTACGAGCAGTACTTC.

Judged by abundance, this clonotype is medium-sized. The chain employs TRBV29-1 and TRBJ2-4; TRBD1 agrees at 7 bases. Germline trimming cut 6 bases from V and 7 bases from J; bases unmatched to any gene: 24. This CDR3 region has 18 residues. CDR1 SQVTM and CDR2 ANQGSEA come from the germline V gene. The CDR3 region has the DNA TGCAGCGTGTCCGGACCCCTCGGCAGACAGGGAGTTAGGAACATTCAGTACTTC. Amino acid sequence: CSVSGPLGRQGVRNIQYF.

In its sample, this clonotype was seen a few times. CDR3 DNA sequence: TGTGCCAGCAGTTGGGGGGGATACGAGCAGTACTTC. Its translation is CASSWGGYEQYF. The chain couples TRBV6-5 to TRBJ2-7; 7 bases are shared with TRBD2. The V gene end was trimmed by 4 bases and the J gene end by 4 bases; junction bases not matched to a gene: 1. CDR1 is MNHEY, CDR2 SVGAGI, per germline. This CDR3 is built from 12 residues.

CDR3 region: CASSLVERSRSYEQYF. Here the CDR3 DNA reads TGTGCCAGCAGCTTAGTGGAAAGGAGCCGCTCCTACGAGCAGTACTTC. The gene calls are TRBV7-9 and TRBJ2-7; no reliable D call. The CDR3 is made up of 16 amino acids. V was cut by 1 base and J by 0 bases, with 13 bases left in between. Looked up from germline, CDR1 is SEHNR and CDR2 is FQNEAQ (reference sequence).

This clonotype was observed a few times. This rearrangement joins TRBV12-3 or TRBV12-4 to TRBJ2-1; TRBD2 aligns across 11 bases. There are 14 residues in the CDR3. The trim removed 3 bases at V and 9 bases at J, leaving 4 bases unmatched. In DNA form, the CDR3 reads TGTGCCAGCAGTTTTAGCGGGGGGGCGAGTGAGCAGTTCTTC. This translates into CASSFSGGASEQFF.

The chain carries TRBV6-1 and TRBJ1-2; 8 bases match TRBD1. This CDR3 contains 12 residues. From germline, CDR1 is MNHNS and CDR2 SASEGT. With V trimmed by 5 bases and J by 6 bases, 2 bases remained unmatched. CDR3 region: CASSWTGNGYTF. CDR3 DNA sequence: TGTGCCAGCAGTTGGACAGGGAATGGCTACACCTTC.